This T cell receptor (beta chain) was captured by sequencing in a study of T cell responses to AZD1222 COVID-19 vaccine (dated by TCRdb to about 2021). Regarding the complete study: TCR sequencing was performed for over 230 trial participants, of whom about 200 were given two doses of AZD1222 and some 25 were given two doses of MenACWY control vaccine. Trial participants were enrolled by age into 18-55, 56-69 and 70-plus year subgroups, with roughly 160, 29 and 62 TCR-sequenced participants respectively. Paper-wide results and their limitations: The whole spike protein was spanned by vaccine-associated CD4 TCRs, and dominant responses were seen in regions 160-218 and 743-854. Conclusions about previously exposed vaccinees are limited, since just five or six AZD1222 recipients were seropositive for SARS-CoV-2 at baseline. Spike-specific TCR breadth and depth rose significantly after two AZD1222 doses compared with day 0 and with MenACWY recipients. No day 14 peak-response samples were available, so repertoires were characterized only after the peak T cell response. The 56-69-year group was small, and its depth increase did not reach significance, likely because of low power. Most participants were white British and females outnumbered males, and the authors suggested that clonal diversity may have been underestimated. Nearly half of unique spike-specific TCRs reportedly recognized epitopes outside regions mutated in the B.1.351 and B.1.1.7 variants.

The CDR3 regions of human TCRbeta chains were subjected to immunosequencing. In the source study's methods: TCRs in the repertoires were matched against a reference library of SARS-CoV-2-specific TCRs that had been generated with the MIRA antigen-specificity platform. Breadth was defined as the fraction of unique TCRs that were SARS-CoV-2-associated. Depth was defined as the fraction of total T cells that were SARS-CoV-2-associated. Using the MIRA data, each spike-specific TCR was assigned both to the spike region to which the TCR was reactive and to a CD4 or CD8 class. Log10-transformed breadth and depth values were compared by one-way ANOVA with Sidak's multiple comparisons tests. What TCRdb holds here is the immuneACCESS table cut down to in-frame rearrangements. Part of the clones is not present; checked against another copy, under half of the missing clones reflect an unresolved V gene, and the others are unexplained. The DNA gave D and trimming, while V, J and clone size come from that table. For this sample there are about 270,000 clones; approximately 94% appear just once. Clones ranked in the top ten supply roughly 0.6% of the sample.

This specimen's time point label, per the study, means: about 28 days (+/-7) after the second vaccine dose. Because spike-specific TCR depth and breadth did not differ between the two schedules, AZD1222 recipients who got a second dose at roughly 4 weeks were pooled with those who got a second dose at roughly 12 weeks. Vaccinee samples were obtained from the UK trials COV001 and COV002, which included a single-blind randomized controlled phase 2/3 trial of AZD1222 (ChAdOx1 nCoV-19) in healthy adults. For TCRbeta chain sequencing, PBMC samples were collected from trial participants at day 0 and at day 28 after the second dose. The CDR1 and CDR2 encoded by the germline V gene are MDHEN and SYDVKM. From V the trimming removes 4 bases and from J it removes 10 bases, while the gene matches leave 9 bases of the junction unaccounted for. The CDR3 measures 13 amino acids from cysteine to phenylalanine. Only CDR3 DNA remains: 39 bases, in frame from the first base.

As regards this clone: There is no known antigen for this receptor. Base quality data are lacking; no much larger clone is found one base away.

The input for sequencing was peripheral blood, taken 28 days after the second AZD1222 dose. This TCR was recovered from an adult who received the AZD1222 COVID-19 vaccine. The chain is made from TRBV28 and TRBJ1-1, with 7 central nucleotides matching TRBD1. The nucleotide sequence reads TGTGCCAGCAGTTCTGGAGACAGGGATCGAGCTTTCTTT. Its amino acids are CASSSGDRDRAFF. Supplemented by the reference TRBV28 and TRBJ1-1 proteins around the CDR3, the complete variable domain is DVKVTQSSRYLVKRTGEKVFLECVQDMDHENMFWYRQDPGLGLRLIYFSYDVKMKEKGDIPEGYSVSREKKERFSLILESASTNQTSMYLCASSSGDRDRAFFGQGTRLTVV.